These 3 T cell receptor beta chains originate from one sample sequenced in a study of T cell repertoires in cytomegalovirus infection. One entry per CDR3 protein results from TCRdb running MiXCR on the reads. The sample records 400,000 or so distinct CDR3 sequences, under 40% being singletons. Sequenced sample: PBMCs. The receptor source for this set is a human donor in good health (CMV status not recorded). Some clones in this sample may be carry-over from other donors' samples.

In this sample, this clonotype turned up many times. The gene calls are TRBV6-1 and TRBJ1-1, with D tentatively TRBD1 (6 bases). The CDR3 has 13 amino acids. V lost 10 bases and J lost 8, with 20 bases in between. Germline loops: CDR1 MNHNS, CDR2 SASEGT. CDR3 sequence (DNA): TGTGCCACCGAACCACAGGGTCTGTACGAAGCTTTCTTT. Translation: CATEPQGLYEAFF.

A few counts support this clonotype. This chain links TRBV7-6 with TRBJ2-1, with unresolved D. Germline V gene lookup returns CDR1 SGHVS and CDR2 FNYEAQ. V shed 5 bases and J shed 5 bases, with 16 bases lying between them. The CDR3 totals 15 residues. CDR3 sequence reads: CASSLTRIVDNEQFF. The CDR3 DNA reads TGTGCCAGCAGCCTGACACGAATCGTTGACAATGAGCAGTTCTTC.

This clonotype was seen a few times. V gene TRBV6-5 combines with J gene TRBJ2-1, with D possibly matching TRBD1 (6 bases). The CDR3 covers 14 residues. Trimming took 2 bases from V and 6 from J, leaving 11 bases between them. Germline V gives CDR1 MNHEY, CDR2 SVGAGI. The CDR3 here is CASSYHGGSNEQFF. The CDR3 DNA is TGTGCCAGCAGTTACCATGGGGGCAGCAATGAGCAGTTCTTC.